This T cell receptor beta chain was recovered during a study of blood T cell repertoires in COVID-19. This clone has just one count. TCRdb's copy holds only in-frame clones and misses some; the assay was immunoSEQ multiplex PCR. Of fewer than 200,000 clones in the sample, around 77% were seen once. The V and J ends lost 4 bases and 0 bases respectively, with 13 bases between them. The CDR3 is 16 residues long. CDR1 is SGHRS, CDR2 YFSETQ, per germline. This TCR was sampled from a man between 65 and 85 years old with active or convalescent COVID-19. V and J are TRBV5-1 and TRBJ2-2; D is possibly TRBD1 (6 bases). Sequences were obtained from peripheral blood. The DNA for the CDR3 is TGCGCCAGCAGCCAAACAGGGTCCCCGAACACCGGGGAGCTGTTTTTT. The encoded protein is CASSQTGSPNTGELFF.